One T cell receptor (beta chain) is described in this entry. Its antigen is undetermined. TCRdb's table, derived via immunoSEQ multiplex PCR, lists solely in-frame clones and lacks some. The table shows about 66,000 clones, with approximately 80% occurring only once. These data are taken from a study of a mutant IDH1 vaccine in newly diagnosed glioma. Study at large: Of treated patients, around 60% were men and approximately 40% women, averaging around 42 years. Earlier care involved radiotherapy, temozolomide, or both, and the majority received both.

Time point denoted: week 11, during vaccination. Topical imiquimod was applied with each vaccine dose, which held 300 ug of mutant IDH1 20-mer peptide. The CDR3 is 15 amino acids. Losses at the gene ends were 2 bases for V and 3 bases for J; bases not matched to a gene: 3. Looked up from germline, CDR1 is SNHLY and CDR2 is FYNNEI. The source is a man aged 30 to 45 with glioma. This chain links TRBV2 with TRBJ2-5, with 10 bases that match TRBD1. Here the sequenced sample was PBMCs, taken from a glioma patient whose treatment included an IDH1 peptide vaccine. The CDR3 DNA follows: TGTGCCAGCAGTGAATTGACAGGGGGCGAAGAGACCCAGTACTTC. Protein: CASSELTGGEETQYF. The full variable domain, rest sourced from reference TRBV2 and TRBJ2-5, is EPEVTQTPSHQVTQMGQEVILRCVPISNHLYFYWYRQILGQKVEFLVSFYNNEISEKSEIFDDQFSVERPDGSNFTLKIRSTKLEDSAMYFCASSELTGGEETQYFGPGTRLLVL.